The clone carrying this T cell receptor beta chain was picked up one time. This sample is part of a study of blood T cell repertoires in COVID-19. This CDR3 comprises 14 residues. The germline V and J ends were trimmed by 3 bases and 4 bases, with 13 bases remaining between them. The germline CDR1 and CDR2 sequences are SGDLS and YYNGEE. Assay used: immunoSEQ multiplex PCR; TCRdb lists only in-frame clones, some missing. The data contain some 200,000 clones, around nine tenths of them seen just once; the ten biggest clones take up 1.4% to 1.5%. The J gene is TRBJ1-1, the V gene TRBV9; the D is unclear. The source of this sequence is a young man with active or convalescent COVID-19. The sample was peripheral blood. CDR3 sequence reads: CASSEVVTGTEAFF. The CDR3 nucleotides read TGTGCCAGCAGCGAAGTAGTTACTGGCACTGAAGCTTTCTTT. The whole variable domain, remainder taken from reference TRBV9 and TRBJ1-1, is DSGVTQTPKHLITATGQRVTLRCSPRSGDLSVYWYQQSLDQGLQFLIQYYNGEERAKGNILERFSAQQFPDLHSELNLSSLELGDSALYFCASSEVVTGTEAFFGQGTRLTVV.